This entry lists 6 T cell receptor beta chains sequenced from one sample in a study of regulatory T cells in long-lasting Graves disease. As for time point: newly diagnosed GD, antithyroid drugs for less than 3 months. The TCR library used RNA extracted from PBMCs. Building the TCR beta libraries relied on iRepertoire HTBI primers, and CDR3 regions underwent Arm-PCR. TCRdb analysed the multiplex PCR reads with MiXCR anew, one entry per CDR3 protein. The sample carries about 470,000 distinct CDR3 sequences, 14% to 15% recorded once. These data were also reused for a study on T cells in Graves' hyperthyroidism and ophthalmopathy.

The source was peripheral blood mononuclear cells (PBMCs), collected at new diagnosis, from a patient treated with antithyroid drugs. The receptors stem from a woman aged 25 to 39 with Graves disease.

In this sample, this clonotype turned up many times. The V gene is TRBV27, the J gene TRBJ1-4; TRBD1 matches at 8 bases. The CDR3 is 16 residues long. Germline loops: CDR1 MNHEY, CDR2 SMNVEV (reference sequence). V was clipped by 5 bases and J by 7 bases; unmatched bases: 12. The CDR3, as DNA: TGTGCCAGCAGTGGAGTCGCAGGGGGCGTAAGTGAAAAACTGTTTTTT. Translated, it gives CASSGVAGGVSEKLFF.

This clonotype was seen repeatedly, ten times or more. The chain joins TRBV6-1 to TRBJ2-1, with 11 positions matching TRBD2. With V trimmed by 6 bases and J by 5 bases, 6 bases remained unmatched. The germline gives CDR1 MNHNS, CDR2 SASEGT. This CDR3 is built from 15 residues. The CDR3 DNA reads TGTGCCAGCAGGCAGACTAGCGGGAACCACAATGAGCAGTTCTTC. It translates to CASRQTSGNHNEQFF.

Here the CDR3 DNA reads TGTGCCAGCAATACCGGGACTAGCGGGATTGATGAGCAGTTCTTC. Its protein product is CASNTGTSGIDEQFF. The rearrangement joins TRBV6-1 to TRBJ2-1; TRBD2 matches 13 bases. The junction had 8 bases not matched to a gene; V was cut back by 7 bases and J by 8 bases. Germline lookup yields CDR1 MNHNS and CDR2 SASEGT. The length of the CDR3 is 15 residues.

This clonotype came up many times. J is TRBJ1-4 and V is TRBV28, with 7 bases that match TRBD1. The CDR3 sequence is 16 residues long. Trimming removed 6 bases from V and 8 bases from J; junction bases left unmatched: 15. The V gene's germline CDR1 is MDHEN and CDR2 SYDVKM. In nucleotides, the CDR3 is TGTGCCAGCAGCCACTGGACAGGTGGACTAAGGGAAAAACTGTTTTTT. Residues: CASSHWTGGLREKLFF.

J is TRBJ2-6 and V is TRBV12-3 or TRBV12-4; either TRBD1 or TRBD2 may supply D (5 bases each). This CDR3 contains 18 residues. Trimming stripped 7 bases from V and 0 bases from J, with 19 bases between. The CDR3 spells CASTPRGTELSGANVLTF. CDR3 DNA sequence: TGTGCCAGCACCCCAAGAGGGACGGAACTCTCTGGGGCCAACGTCCTGACTTTC.

This clonotype came up a few times. V gene TRBV28 combines with J gene TRBJ2-1, with no clear D. V gave up 8 bases and J gave up 7 bases, with 12 bases separating them. This CDR3 is 12 amino acids long. Germline values: CDR1 MDHEN, CDR2 SYDVKM. CDR3 nucleotides: TGTGCCAGCTATAAAGGGTGGAATGAGCAGTTCTTC. Its protein product is CASYKGWNEQFF.